A single sample gave rise to the 23 T cell receptor beta chains below, sequenced in a study of T cells after somatic rescue of genetic block. Measured with immunoSEQ multiplex PCR; TCRdb has only the in-frame clones, and not every one. The sample holds about 16,000 clones, 55% to 75% seen once. The source material was peripheral blood mononuclear cells (PBMCs). The receptors come from a boy aged 5 to 17.

The rearrangement links TRBV10-2 to TRBJ1-3; D is ambiguous. The CDR3 runs to 19 residues. V lost 6 bases and J lost 0, with 24 bases in between. The V gene's germline CDR1 is WSHSY and CDR2 SAAADI. The CDR3 DNA sequence: TGCGCCAGCAGGGCCCCTGTCGGCAGTCCCGAGGGCTCTGGAAACACCATATATTTT. Translating gives CASRAPVGSPEGSGNTIYF.

The J gene is TRBJ2-7, the V gene TRBV27, with unresolved D. CDR1 MNHEY and CDR2 SMNVEV come from the germline V gene (reference sequence). V dropped 5 bases and J dropped 3 bases, with 20 bases sitting between them. The CDR3 consists of 16 residues. CDR3 amino acids: CASSNRGRQRSYEQYF. CDR3 in DNA: TGTGCCAGCAGTAATCGAGGTCGCCAAAGGAGCTACGAGCAGTACTTC.

V and J are TRBV5-1 and TRBJ2-1, with 8 nucleotides matching TRBD2. CDR3 length equals 17 residues. CDR1 is SGHRS, CDR2 YFSETQ, per germline. V was clipped by 0 bases and J by 2 bases; unmatched bases: 7. The CDR3 here is CASSLVGGGPTYNEQFF. The CDR3 DNA reads as TGCGCCAGCAGCTTGGTGGGCGGGGGGCCAACCTACAATGAGCAGTTCTTC.

A few counts support this clone. This chain links TRBV18 with TRBJ2-7; TRBD1 agrees at 8 bases. This CDR3 contains 16 residues. J gave up 2 bases and V 2 bases, and 8 bases lay outside the gene matches. Germline V gene data show CDR1 as KGHSH and CDR2 as LQKENI. CDR3 sequence reads: CASSPWDRQITYEQYF. The CDR3, as DNA: TGTGCCAGCTCACCATGGGACAGGCAGATCACCTACGAGCAGTACTTC.

The chain couples TRBV19 to TRBJ2-3, with 9 bases lining up with TRBD1. Losses at the gene ends were 8 bases for V and 6 bases for J; bases not matched to a gene: 6. Germline assignment: CDR1 LNHDA and CDR2 SQIVND (reference sequence). This CDR3 contains 13 residues. The CDR3 sequence is CASLGTGTDTQYF. Written as DNA, the CDR3 is TGTGCCAGTCTGGGGACAGGGACCGATACGCAGTATTTT.

The chain combines TRBV6-6 with TRBJ2-6; D is uncertain. This CDR3 spans 16 amino acids. Trimming removed 2 bases from V and 4 bases from J, with 12 bases in between. Per germline, CDR1 MNHNY and CDR2 SVGAGI (reference sequence). CDR3 residues: CASSYVGVSGANVLTF. CDR3 bases: TGTGCCAGCAGTTACGTTGGGGTCTCGGGGGCCAACGTCCTGACTTTC.

The CDR3 DNA reads as TGTGCCAGTAGGAGACAGGGGGCGCAGGCCGGGGAGCTGTTTTTT. Its protein product is CASRRQGAQAGELFF. J is TRBJ2-2 and V is TRBV19; 10 bases map to TRBD1. The V and J ends lost 6 bases and 6 bases, in that order; junction bases with no gene match: 7. Germline CDR1 and CDR2: LNHDA and SQIVND (reference sequence). The CDR3 consists of 15 residues.

The chain carries TRBV6-1 and TRBJ1-2; D might be TRBD1 (6 bases). The V gene lost 5 bases and the J gene lost 4 bases, with 11 bases spanning the gap. CDR3 length equals 13 residues. Germline values: CDR1 MNHNS, CDR2 SASEGT. DNA of the CDR3: TGTGCCAGCAGTCTCGGACAGCTCTATGGCTACACCTTC. This gives the protein CASSLGQLYGYTF.

V usage is TRBV2 and J usage is TRBJ2-7; TRBD2 agrees at 7 bases. This CDR3 is 12 amino acids long. Germline V lookup: CDR1 SNHLY, CDR2 FYNNEI. Trimming at V came to 5 bases and at J to 6 bases, leaving 4 bases not matched to a gene. The CDR3 spells CASSYPGGEQYF. DNA of the CDR3: TGTGCCAGCAGTTACCCGGGAGGCGAGCAGTACTTC.

This chain uses TRBV5-1 with TRBJ2-3; tentative D call: TRBD2 (5 bases). Per the germline V gene, CDR1 is SGHRS and CDR2 is YFSETQ. V was clipped by 3 bases and J by 8 bases, with 10 bases between them. This CDR3 contains 12 residues. DNA of the CDR3: TGCGCCAGCAGCTCCCTCCGGGGTACGCAGTATTTT. It specifies CASSSLRGTQYF.

The chain joins TRBV4-1 to TRBJ1-6; D uncertain. This CDR3 region has 15 residues. CDR1 is MGHRA, CDR2 YSYEKL, per germline. Trimming removed 1 base from V and 9 bases from J, with 13 bases in between. The CDR3 DNA is TGCGCCAGCAGCCAAGTCGATACGGGGAGTTCACCCCTCCACTTT. Translating gives CASSQVDTGSSPLHF.

DNA for the CDR3: TGTGCCAGCTCTTCACAGGTCCAAGAGACCCAGTACTTC. Protein sequence: CASSSQVQETQYF. The rearrangement links TRBV18 to TRBJ2-5, with D perhaps matching TRBD1 (5 bases). With 6 bases removed from V and 1 base from J, the gap between germline ends came to 9 bases. This CDR3 is 13 amino acids long. The V gene's germline CDR1 is KGHSH and CDR2 LQKENI.

V gene TRBV14 combines with J gene TRBJ2-5, with 7 bases aligning to TRBD2. The CDR3 covers 16 residues. Germline V CDR1 and CDR2: SGHDN, FVKESK. V was clipped by 2 bases and J by 4 bases; unmatched bases: 10. Here the CDR3 DNA reads TGTGCCAGCAGCCAATTAAGACTAGCCGGGCGAGAGACCCAGTACTTC. It yields the protein CASSQLRLAGRETQYF. The whole variable domain, filled in from reference TRBV14 and TRBJ2-5, reads EAGVTQFPSHSVIEKGQTVTLRCDPISGHDNLYWYRRVMGKEIKFLLHFVKESKQDESGMPNNRFLAERTGGTYSTLKVQPAELEDSGVYFCASSQLRLAGRETQYFGPGTRLLVL.

J is TRBJ1-4 and V is TRBV27; 11 bases line up with TRBD1. This CDR3 is built from 11 residues. V shed 5 bases and J 13 bases; nucleotides not matched to a gene: 0. Germline values: CDR1 MNHEY, CDR2 SMNVEV (reference sequence). CDR3 residues: CASSGTGGLFF. CDR3 nucleotide sequence: TGTGCCAGCAGTGGGACAGGGGGACTGTTTTTT.

This clone was observed a handful of times. This chain uses TRBV5-1 with TRBJ2-1, with a weak D call TRBD1 (5 bases). Germline V gene lookup returns CDR1 SGHRS and CDR2 YFSETQ. This CDR3 contains 11 residues. V was shortened by 1 base and J by 9 bases, with 5 bases between the two germline ends. The CDR3 DNA reads as TGCGCCAGCAGCTTGACAGGTGAGCAGTTCTTC. It encodes CASSLTGEQFF. Full variable domain (rest looked up from reference TRBV5-1 and TRBJ2-1): KAGVTQTPRYLIKTRGQQVTLSCSPISGHRSVSWYQQTPGQGLQFLFEYFSETQRNKGNFPGRFSGRQFSNSRSEMNVSTLELGDSALYLCASSLTGEQFFGPGTRLTVL.

The genes are TRBV5-1 and TRBJ2-7, with TRBD2 matching 15 bases. V gave up 3 bases and J gave up 6 bases; unmatched junction bases: 7. The CDR3 contains 16 residues. The germline CDR1 and CDR2 sequences are SGHRS and YFSETQ. CDR3 in amino acids: CASSSGTSGGSAEQYF. As DNA, the CDR3 is TGCGCCAGCAGCTCCGGGACTAGCGGGGGGTCCGCCGAGCAGTACTTC.

The chain recombines TRBV7-8 with TRBJ1-6; tentatively, D is TRBD1 (6 bases). Trimming pared 1 base from V and 15 bases from J, leaving 22 bases between. The germline gives CDR1 SGHVS, CDR2 FQNEAQ. This CDR3 contains 16 residues. CDR3 in amino acids: CASSLEATGPQIHLHF. The CDR3 bases are TGTGCCAGCAGCTTAGAAGCGACAGGCCCTCAAATTCACCTCCACTTT.

The gene calls are TRBV7-6 and TRBJ2-6; unclear D gene. Trimming cost V 4 bases and J 0 bases, with 22 bases left between them. The CDR3 runs to 20 residues. The germline V gene has CDR1 SGHVS and CDR2 FNYEAQ. The CDR3 DNA follows: TGTGCCAGCAGCTACTGGTTCCCAAAGCAATCTAGCTCTGGGGCCAACGTCCTGACTTTC. It encodes CASSYWFPKQSSSGANVLTF.

The chain combines TRBV27 with TRBJ2-3; 9 bases map to TRBD1. This CDR3 is built from 18 residues. The germline gives CDR1 MNHEY, CDR2 SMNVEV (reference sequence). Germline trimming cut 4 bases from V and 4 bases from J; bases unmatched to any gene: 15. The CDR3, as DNA: TGTGCCAGCAGTTCGTGGACAGGGGCCCTCCTCGGGGCAGATACGCAGTATTTT. It yields the protein CASSSWTGALLGADTQYF.

This chain uses TRBV5-1 with TRBJ1-2; D unresolved. The CDR3 runs 13 residues. The germline V and J ends were trimmed by 0 bases and 10 bases, with 13 bases remaining between them. From germline, CDR1 is SGHRS and CDR2 YFSETQ. CDR3 DNA sequence: TGCGCCAGCAGCTTGGATCCAAGTATGGCCTACACCTTC. As protein: CASSLDPSMAYTF.

The table lists this clone with a few counts. The rearrangement joins TRBV9 to TRBJ1-1, with 10 positions matching TRBD1. V trimming: 3 bases; J trimming: 1 base; junction bases outside the gene matches: 12. The CDR3 totals 18 residues. The germline CDR1 and CDR2 sequences are SGDLS and YYNGEE. CDR3 bases: TGTGCCAGCAGCGCCGCCAAACGGGGACAGGGGACGAACACTGAAGCTTTCTTT. It codes for CASSAAKRGQGTNTEAFF.

This clone was seen only a few times. The chain combines TRBV2 with TRBJ1-5, with unresolved D. This CDR3 region has 14 residues. Germline values: CDR1 SNHLY, CDR2 FYNNEI. V was shortened by 1 base and J by 6 bases, with 10 bases between the two germline ends. The CDR3 sequence is CASSEEAMAQPQHF. CDR3 DNA sequence: TGTGCCAGCAGTGAAGAGGCGATGGCTCAGCCCCAGCATTTT.

V and J are TRBV5-1 and TRBJ2-7; D is tentatively TRBD1 or TRBD2 (6 bases each). Germline V lookup: CDR1 SGHRS, CDR2 YFSETQ. CDR3 length: 15 residues. The ends were cut back, 2 bases at V and 2 bases at J, with 14 bases in the middle. The CDR3 sequence is CASSFRGDLTYEQYF. Written as DNA, the CDR3 is TGCGCCAGCAGCTTTAGGGGGGACTTAACCTACGAGCAGTACTTC.